This T cell receptor (beta chain) was identified in a study of blood T cell repertoires in COVID-19. Turning to the study itself: Researchers got acute and convalescent COVID-19 samples from the United States, Italy and Spain. PBMCs, B-cell-depleted T cells, or T cells were the source of the cDNA or gDNA that made up the material.

Per the original methods: Amplification from reference gene primers served as the basis for estimated nucleated cell counts. Clones were sequenced by immunoSEQ multiplex PCR, and TCRdb holds only the in-frame ones, with some missing. Clone size and V and J calls were adopted from that table, with D and trimming inferred from the DNA. The sample records around 69,000 clones, roughly four fifths being singletons. The germline V gene encodes CDR1 MNHEY and CDR2 SVGAGI. The CDR3 contains 14 residues. Trimming left V 2 bases short and J 0 bases short, with 5 bases between. Material for sequencing was peripheral blood. The chain recombines TRBV6-5 with TRBJ2-1; D is perhaps TRBD2 (5 bases). The sequence derives from a woman in her sixties or seventies with acute or convalescent COVID-19. The DNA for the CDR3 is TGTGCCAGCAGTTACGCGGGCTCCTACAATGAGCAGTTCTTC. This encodes CASSYAGSYNEQFF.